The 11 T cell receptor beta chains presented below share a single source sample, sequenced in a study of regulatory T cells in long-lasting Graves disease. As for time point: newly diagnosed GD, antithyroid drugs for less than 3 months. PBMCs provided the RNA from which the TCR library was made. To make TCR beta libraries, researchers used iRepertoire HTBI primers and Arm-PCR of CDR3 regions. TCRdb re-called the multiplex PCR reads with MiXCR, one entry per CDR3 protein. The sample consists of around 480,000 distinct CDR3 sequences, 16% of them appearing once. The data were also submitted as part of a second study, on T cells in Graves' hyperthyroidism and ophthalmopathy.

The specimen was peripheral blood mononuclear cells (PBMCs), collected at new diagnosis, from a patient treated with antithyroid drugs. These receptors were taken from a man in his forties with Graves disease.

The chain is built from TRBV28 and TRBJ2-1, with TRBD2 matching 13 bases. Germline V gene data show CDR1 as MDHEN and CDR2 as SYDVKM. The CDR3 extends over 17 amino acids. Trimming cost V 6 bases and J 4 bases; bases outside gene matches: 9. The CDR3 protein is CASSILPGLAGYNEQFF. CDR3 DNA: TGTGCCAGCAGCATACTTCCGGGACTAGCGGGATACAATGAGCAGTTCTTC. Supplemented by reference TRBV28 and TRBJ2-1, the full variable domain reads DVKVTQSSRYLVKRTGEKVFLECVQDMDHENMFWYRQDPGLGLRLIYFSYDVKMKEKGDIPEGYSVSREKKERFSLILESASTNQTSMYLCASSILPGLAGYNEQFFGPGTRLTVL.

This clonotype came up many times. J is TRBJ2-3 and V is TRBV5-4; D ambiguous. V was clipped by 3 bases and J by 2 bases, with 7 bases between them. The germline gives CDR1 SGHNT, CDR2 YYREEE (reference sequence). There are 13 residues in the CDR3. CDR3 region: CASSSPYTDTQYF. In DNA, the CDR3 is TGTGCCAGCAGCTCCCCATACACAGATACGCAGTATTTT.

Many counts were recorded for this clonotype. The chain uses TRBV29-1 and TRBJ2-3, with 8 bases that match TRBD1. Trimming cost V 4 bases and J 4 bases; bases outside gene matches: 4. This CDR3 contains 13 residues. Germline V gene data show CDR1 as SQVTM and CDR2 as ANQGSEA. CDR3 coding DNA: TGCAGCGTTGTCACAGGGGGGTCAGATACGCAGTATTTT. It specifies CSVVTGGSDTQYF.

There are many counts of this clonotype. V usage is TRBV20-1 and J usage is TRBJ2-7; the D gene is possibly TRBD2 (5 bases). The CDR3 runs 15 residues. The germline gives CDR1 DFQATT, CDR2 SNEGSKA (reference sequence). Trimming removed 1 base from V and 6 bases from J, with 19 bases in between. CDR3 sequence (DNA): TGCAGTGCTAGAGTGGCGGGCCTACTGATTGGCGAGCAGTACTTC. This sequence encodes CSARVAGLLIGEQYF.

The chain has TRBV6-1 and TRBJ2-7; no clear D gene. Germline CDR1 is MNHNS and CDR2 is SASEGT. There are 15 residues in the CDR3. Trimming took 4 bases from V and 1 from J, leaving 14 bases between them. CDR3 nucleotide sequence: TGTGCCAGCAGTGCGACCTCCTGGGGATCCTACGAGCAGTACTTC. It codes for CASSATSWGSYEQYF.

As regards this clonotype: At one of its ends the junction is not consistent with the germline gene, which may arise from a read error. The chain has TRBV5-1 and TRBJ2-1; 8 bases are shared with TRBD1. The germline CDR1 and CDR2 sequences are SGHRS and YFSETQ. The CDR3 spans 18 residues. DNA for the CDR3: TGCGCCAGCAGCTTGCAGCCCCCCCAGACAGGGGCCCACAATGAGCAGTCCTTC. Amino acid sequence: CASSLQPPQTGAHNEQSF.

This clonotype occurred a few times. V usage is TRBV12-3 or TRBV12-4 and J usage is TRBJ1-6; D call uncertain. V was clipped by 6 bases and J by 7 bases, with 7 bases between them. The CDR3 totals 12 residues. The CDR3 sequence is CASSGWNSPLHF. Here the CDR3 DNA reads TGTGCCAGCAGCGGGTGGAATTCACCCCTCCACTTT.

CDR3 amino acids: CASSPLGGYYGYTF. In DNA form, the CDR3 reads TGTGCCAGCAGCCCTCTCGGGGGGTACTATGGCTACACCTTC. V gene TRBV7-9 combines with J gene TRBJ1-2; weak D call: TRBD1 (5 bases). This CDR3 is 14 amino acids long. Per germline, CDR1 SEHNR and CDR2 FQNEAQ (reference sequence). With 5 bases removed from V and 3 bases from J, the gap between germline ends came to 13 bases.

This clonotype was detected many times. The CDR3, as DNA: TGCAGCGCCAGGACACAGGGGACTTCGAACACTGAAGCTTTCTTT. Protein product: CSARTQGTSNTEAFF. The chain uses TRBV29-1 and TRBJ1-1, with 7 bases lining up with TRBD1. The junction had 12 bases not matched to a gene; V was cut back by 7 bases and J by 1 base. CDR1 is SQVTM and CDR2 is ANQGSEA in the germline V gene. This CDR3 has 15 amino acids.

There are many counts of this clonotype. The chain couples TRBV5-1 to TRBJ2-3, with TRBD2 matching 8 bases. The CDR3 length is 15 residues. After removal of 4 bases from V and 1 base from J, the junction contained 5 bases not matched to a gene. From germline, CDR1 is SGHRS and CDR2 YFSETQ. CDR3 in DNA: TGCGCCAGCAGCACCGGACTAGCAGGCACAGATACGCAGTATTTT. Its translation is CASSTGLAGTDTQYF.

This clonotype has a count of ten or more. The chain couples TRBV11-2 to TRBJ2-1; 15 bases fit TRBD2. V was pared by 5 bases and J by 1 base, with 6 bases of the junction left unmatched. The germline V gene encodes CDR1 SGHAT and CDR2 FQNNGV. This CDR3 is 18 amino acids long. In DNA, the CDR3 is TGTGCCAGCAGCCTTCGGGGACTAGCGGGAGGATCCTACAATGAGCAGTTCTTC. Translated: CASSLRGLAGGSYNEQFF.